This entry is about one TCR beta chain. This entry belongs to a study of T cell clones after liver transplantation. Study overall: Post-transplant blood was tracked for graft-donor-reactive T cell clones identified in a pre-transplant mixed lymphocyte reaction.

TCRdb's copy holds only in-frame clones and misses some; the assay was immunoSEQ multiplex PCR. Here the sample spans approximately 71,000 clones, 90% to 95% being singletons. The CDR3 consists of 16 residues. Trimming took 5 bases from V and 2 from J; bases not matched to a gene: 10. In germline, CDR1 is MNHEY, CDR2 SMNVEV (reference sequence). The input for sequencing was CD4+ T cells from blood, taken about 27 months after liver transplant. This receptor was obtained from a human patient who received a liver transplant. Part of the T cell pool may stem from the graft donor. This sequence joins TRBV27 and TRBJ2-7; 9 nucleotides match TRBD2. The chain's CDR3 is CASSPRSLAGPYEQYF. The CDR3 DNA reads as TGTGCCAGCAGTCCCCGTTCACTAGCGGGCCCCTACGAGCAGTACTTC.